A selection of T cell receptor beta chains follows, all from one sample in a study of cytomegalovirus exposure and HLA in healthy donors. Using immunoSEQ multiplex PCR, the repertoire was profiled, and TCRdb retains in-frame clones only, with some absent. Of roughly 60,000 clones in the sample, 70% to 85% were seen once. Source material: PBMCs. These receptors were taken from a woman between 35 and 50 years old in good health and CMV-seropositive. Each CDR3 is given without its conserved first and last residue.

ASSGTSGSYNEQF	TRBV19	TRBJ2-1
ASSPRLNPNYGYT	TRBV6-5	TRBJ1-2
ASSPSGQDNSPLH	TRBV7-9	TRBJ1-6
ASRVGQGLNEQF	TRBV27	TRBJ2-1
ASSLGQAARHGYT	TRBV5-5	TRBJ1-2
ASSSQVGQPQH	TRBV7-9	TRBJ1-5
ASNFRPGELF	TRBV9	TRBJ2-2
ASSAGQGARGTEAF	TRBV5-1	TRBJ1-1
ASSGGHGYT	TRBV19	TRBJ1-2
ASSQRVRSNYGYT	TRBV4-1	TRBJ1-2
ASSLRTGGAF	TRBV19	TRBJ1-1
ASSKRTGVSNQPQH	TRBV21-1	TRBJ1-5
ASSSAQGLRADTQY	TRBV5-4	TRBJ2-3
ASSLGIGGVNEQY	TRBV7-9	TRBJ2-7
ASSPTGGLRNEQF	TRBV11-1	TRBJ2-1
VSSRERGSYEQY	TRBV21-1	TRBJ2-7
ASEPGGLSETQY	TRBV5-6	TRBJ2-5
AWKLTQSGTDTQY	TRBV30	TRBJ2-3
ASSDRQGPYEQY	TRBV5-1	TRBJ2-7
ASSQTGLSTDTQY	TRBV4-1	TRBJ2-3
ASSPGALAGGADTQY	TRBV7-3	TRBJ2-3
ASSLGDRTMNTEAF	TRBV7-9	TRBJ1-1
ANMGLDNTGELF	TRBV18	TRBJ2-2
ASSFSHNEQF	TRBV7-2	TRBJ2-1
ASSKLNTGELF	TRBV2	TRBJ2-2
ASSREAGRDVGYT	TRBV4-3	TRBJ1-2
AWSGTGLQGNEQF	TRBV30	TRBJ2-1
ASSPDKLNTEAF	TRBV18	TRBJ1-1
ASSAIQGGDSPLH	TRBV9	TRBJ1-6
ASSRISGDTQY	TRBV11-2	TRBJ2-3
ASRSGGRVGNQPQH	TRBV6-6	TRBJ1-5
ASSDSPRSPLH	TRBV6-6	TRBJ1-6
ASSQSGLGANVLT	TRBV4-3	TRBJ2-6
ASSLMPTGGIDEQY	TRBV27	TRBJ2-7
ASSVAGYLQPQH	TRBV25-1	TRBJ1-5
AWRTGGERYGYT	TRBV30	TRBJ1-2
ASSEAGPGAQH	TRBV2	TRBJ1-5